One TCR beta chain is described in this entry. What antigen it recognizes has not been identified. No qualities accompany the bases; no much larger clone lies one base away. This entry belongs to a study of T cell repertoires in ileal Crohn's disease (dated by TCRdb to 2018 to 2020). Background for the entire study: At the time of surgery, roughly 40% of patients were active smokers, and the median duration of disease was 7.9 years. Every patient underwent surgery because of a complication, which was stricturing disease in approximately 61% and penetrating disease in 39%. Postoperative therapy was given to about half of the patients, with thiopurines administered to ten to eleven patients and anti-TNF agents administered to 20 or so patients. MI samples consisted of biopsies taken from the proximal margin of the surgical specimen. For commercial TCRB immunosequencing, five hundred nanograms of biopsy DNA were submitted for each sample. TCR repertoire analysis was performed in some 60 Crohn's disease patients drawn from a prospective multicentre cohort. The study was conducted in parallel with a multicentre cohort built to find predictors of early endoscopic recurrence after ileocolonic resection. A Rutgeerts score above i0 was used to define endoscopic postoperative recurrence. A total of roughly 150 mucosal samples from some 57 patients were sequenced, collected from several sites on the surgical specimen as well as at postoperative endoscopy.

CDR1 and CDR2, per the germline V gene, are MGHRA and YSYEKL. V and J lose 5 bases and 6 bases, and a span of 20 bases separates them. There are 15 amino acids in the CDR3, from cysteine to phenylalanine inclusive. Only the CDR3 DNA is retained, 45 bases long and in frame from the first base. The study at large found these results: Patients who were active smokers at surgery had a significantly higher proportion of clonal expansions than non-smokers (about 25% vs 18%, p=0.02). Mucosal CD4 and CD8 T cells were sorted and sequenced only in a subgroup of patients, the size of which was not stated. Compared with CD4 T cells, sorted CD8 T cells held more high-frequency clones, which suggests that the mucosal expansions were mostly CD8. Higher percentages of high-frequency clones at the time of surgery were linked to endoscopic recurrence, and every patient with clonality above 26.8% (18/57) had recurrence.

The meaning of the sample's time point label: proximal margin of the surgical specimen (macroscopically non-inflamed). Adults with ileal or ileocolonic Crohn's disease for whom ileocolonic resection was indicated were considered eligible. Whole ileal mucosal biopsies were kept frozen at -80 degrees C prior to DNA extraction. A TRizol-based method was used to extract genomic DNA from the frozen whole biopsies, and the DNA was quantified with a NanoDrop 2000 spectrophotometer. Libraries were built with the immunoSEQ multiplex PCR assay. A two-step, amplification bias-controlled multiplex PCR was used by Adaptive Biotechnology to amplify CDR3 regions from genomic DNA. The first PCR used primers for every V and J gene segment; the second PCR added barcodes and Illumina adapters. An Illumina instrument was used to sequence the CDR3 libraries. On the study's bioinformatics: The analysis drew on both the pipelines supplied by the vendor and custom analysis of the raw data in R/Bioconductor running R version 3.3.0. Clonality, ranging from 0 to 1, was calculated as the inverse of the normalised Shannon entropy of all productive clones. High-frequency clones were defined as the repertoire share of the top 100 clones, retaining only clones passing a 95% confidence test. Repertoire diversity was measured with the Simpson index, and overlap between samples was measured with the Morisita-Horn index. In TCRdb, the immuneACCESS table is reduced to in-frame sequences with V and J assigned. These tables do not hold every clone; where another copy was compared, an unresolved V gene accounts for under half, and the others remain unexplained. From that table come the V and J calls and clone size; the DNA was used to work out D and trimming. The sample data list some 2,000 clones, and 80% of these were observed just once. The top ten clones comprise over 11% of the sample.

This sequence uses TRBV4-1 and TRBJ2-7; a tentative D match to TRBD1 spans 5 bases. The sequencing input was ileal tissue. This TCR was sampled from an adult with Crohn's disease. The sequenced DNA: TGCGCCAGCAGCTCTATTCGGCAGGGCAAGGGCGAGCAGTACTTC. This sequence encodes CASSSIRQGKGEQYF.